This T cell receptor (beta chain) is from a study of blood T cells in healthy people across ages (dated by TCRdb to about 2015). For the study in its entirety: In model experiments, roughly one uniquely barcoded TCR beta cDNA molecule per two T cells was captured by template switching. The donors were divided into four age groups: young (average approximately 17 years), middle-aged (almost 40), aged (approximately 62) and long-lived (82). To avoid experimental bias, donors of different ages were randomly spread across the sequencing lanes. Using deep sequencing normalized with unique cDNA molecular identifiers, the study measured how TCR beta repertoire diversity changes with age. Two additional independent replicas of 1 million unique cDNA reads from the same blood draw were analyzed for two donors (one aged 18 to 30 and one aged 80 or older). General study outcomes and caveats: The long-lived group showed more naive CD4+ T cells, fewer expanded clones and increased TCR diversity than the aged group, suggesting age selection. Because profiling used bulk unsorted PBMCs, naive and antigen-experienced compartments could not be compared conclusively. Observed TCR beta diversity per million T cells fell roughly linearly with age, and a significant reduction was already apparent by age about 43. Because the CMV infection status of the donors was unknown, age-related changes in expanded clonotypes may potentially have been confounded. Observed TCR beta diversity correlated strongly with the percentage of naive T cells measured by flow cytometry. Total diversity estimates from one million sequenced T cells were considered lower bounds and underestimates.

Systemically healthy Caucasian individuals from Russia, 35 to 50 in total and aged about 6 to 100 years, were included as donors. Approximately 9.7 milliliters of peripheral blood were drawn from each donor into EDTA-treated Vacutainer tubes. PBMCs were isolated by Ficoll-Paque density-gradient centrifugation, with at least 6 million obtained per sample. Total RNA was extracted from PBMCs with Trizol reagent, with at least 5 micrograms obtained per sample. Naive CD45RAhigh/CD27high T cell percentages were measured by flow cytometry on a PBMC aliquot from every donor. V was cut back by 4 bases and J by 5 bases, leaving a gap of 10 bases between them. The CDR3 contains 13 residues, cysteine and phenylalanine counted. Only the CDR3 region is kept as DNA, spanning 39 bases read in frame from base 1. Looking up the germline V gene (reference sequence) yields CDR1 LGHDT and CDR2 YNNKEL. Remarks on this clonotype: The specificity of this receptor is unknown. It has no much larger one-base neighbor in the sample; base qualities were not kept.

Libraries were made using 5' RACE. Sequencing was carried out with an Illumina HiSeq 2500. The second PCR ran for about 7 to 11 cycles and used a J-beta primer mix along with a sample-barcoded 5' primer. A unique molecular identifier was introduced onto each TCR beta cDNA molecule by a template-switch 5' adaptor carrying 12 random nucleotides. Each sample yielded at least 3 million CDR3-containing paired-end reads. All of the RNA was converted into first-strand cDNA using the Mint cDNA synthesis kit, with a TRBC-specific oligonucleotide serving as the primer. After uracil-DNA glycosylase treatment, a first 18-cycle PCR used universal primers M1SS and BC2_uni_R on all cDNA. The published analysis was carried out like this. For normalization, 1 million high-quality reads were randomly selected from each sample, with every read carrying a distinct molecular identifier. Instead of being binned into consensus sequences, reads that shared molecular identifiers were thrown out. MiTCR, run with a Q25 quality threshold and the strictest error-elimination algorithm, handled CDR3 identification, clonotype clustering and error correction. A nonparametric unseen species model with Euler transformation was used to estimate lower-bound total TCR beta diversity. Through fastp at Q25 and MiXCR, TCRdb rebuilt clones from the public reads, retaining in-frame beta chains. Every distinct CDR3 protein forms one entry, paired with its most common genes and DNA. None of the V and J calls come from the authors' own analysis; TCRdb made them. The sample contains over a million distinct CDR3 sequences, more than 35% of them found a single time. The ten top clones hold under 20% of the sample.

The sample taken for sequencing was blood. The V gene is TRBV3-1 and the J gene is TRBJ2-3; possibly the D gene is TRBD2, per 5 matching bases. The TCR comes from a woman aged 55 to 70 in good health. The CDR3 has the sequence CASSRRQQDTQYF. The nucleotide sequence reads as follows: TGTGCCAGCAGCCGGAGGCAGCAAGATACGCAGTATTTT.